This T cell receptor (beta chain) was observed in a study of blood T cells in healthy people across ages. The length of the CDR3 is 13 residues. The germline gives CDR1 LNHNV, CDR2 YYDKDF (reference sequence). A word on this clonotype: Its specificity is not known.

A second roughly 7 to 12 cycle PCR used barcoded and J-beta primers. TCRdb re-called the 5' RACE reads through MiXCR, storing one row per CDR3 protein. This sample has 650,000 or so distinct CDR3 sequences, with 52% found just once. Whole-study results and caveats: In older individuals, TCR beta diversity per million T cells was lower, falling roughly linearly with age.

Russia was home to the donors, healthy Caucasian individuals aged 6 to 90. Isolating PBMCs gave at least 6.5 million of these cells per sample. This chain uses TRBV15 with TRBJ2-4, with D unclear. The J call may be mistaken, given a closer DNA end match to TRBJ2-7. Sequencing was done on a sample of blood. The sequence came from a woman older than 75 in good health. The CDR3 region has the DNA TGTGCCACCAGCAGAGATCCCATCTACGAGCAGTACTTC. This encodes CATSRDPIYEQYF.